This TCR beta chain was documented in a study of CD8 T cells in ankylosing spondylitis. This clonotype was picked up many times. TCRdb re-analysed the 5' RACE reads in MiXCR, keeping a single row per CDR3 protein. The repertoire holds approximately 250,000 distinct CDR3 sequences, with under 8.5% as singletons. Germline V gene data show CDR1 as WSHSY and CDR2 as SAAADI. Between the trimmed V and J ends, which lost 2 bases and 14 bases, there was a span of 12 bases. This CDR3 is 11 amino acids long. Sample: blood, either unsorted or a sorted T cell fraction (not recorded which). The origin of this receptor is a female donor with ankylosing spondylitis or in good health (not recorded which). The chain employs TRBV10-2 and TRBJ1-2; no clear D. The CDR3 bases are TGCGCCAGCAGTGAGCGCGGTAGAGGGACCTTC. Protein: CASSERGRGTF.